This entry is about one T cell receptor (beta chain). Its antigen is currently unknown. Spike-ins of synthetic TCR analog templates went into each PCR. Method: immunoSEQ multiplex PCR; TCRdb's copy keeps in-frame clones and lacks some. The repertoire consists of around 93,000 clones, with approximately 87% occurring once and the leading ten covering around 7.7%. Stated time point: peripheral blood 6 weeks after treatment start. Peripheral blood mononuclear cells were collected from every patient before and during treatment, yielding between 1 and 8 samples per patient. The record originates from a study of PD-L1 blockade in urothelial cancer. About the research overall: When blood samples were assessed, the median T cell count was 141,255. General observations from the study: Patients with durable benefit had greater blood expansion of tumor-associated TCR clones 3 weeks into treatment.

The receptor was isolated from a man in his 70s with urothelial cancer. The sample in question was PBMCs, obtained around atezolizumab (anti-PD-L1) treatment.

This CDR3 reads CASSTGTTPLEQFF. The CDR3 DNA follows: TGTGCCAGCTCGACCGGGACTACTCCCCTTGAGCAGTTCTTC. The chain is built from TRBV19 and TRBJ2-1, with 7 bases lining up with TRBD2. This CDR3 is 14 amino acids long. Germline CDR1 and CDR2: LNHDA and SQIVND (reference sequence). The V gene end was trimmed by 9 bases and the J gene end by 9 bases; junction bases not matched to a gene: 14.